This entry lists 25 T cell receptor beta chains sequenced from one sample in a study of blood T cell repertoires in COVID-19. Sequenced by immunoSEQ multiplex PCR; TCRdb stores in-frame clones only, minus some. The data show about 210,000 clones, about 83% seen once. The sample was PBMCs or T cells enriched from blood (not recorded which). All receptors derive from a man aged 40-49 years with acute COVID-19.

Comment on this clone: The junction departs from germline at one end; a sequencing error may be responsible. The rearrangement uses TRBV20-1 and TRBJ1-4, with D uncertain. Germline-derived CDR1 and CDR2 are DFQATT and SNEGSKA (reference sequence). This CDR3 is built from 10 residues. The CDR3 DNA sequence: TGTAGTCTAGGAGGGCGGAAACTGTTTTTT. It specifies CSLGGRKLFF.

This clone was found a few times. The CDR3 region has the DNA TGTGCTAGTGGTTCAGGGTTCAGGTTGGCGGCGGTCTCTGGAAACACCATATATTTT. Translating gives CASGSGFRLAAVSGNTIYF. The V and J genes are TRBV12-5 and TRBJ1-3; tentative D call: TRBD1 (5 bases). The CDR3 length is 19 residues. V dropped 4 bases and J dropped 0 bases, with 22 bases sitting between them. Looked up from germline, CDR1 is LGHNT and CDR2 is FRNRAP.

The genes are TRBV27 and TRBJ1-6; D is uncertain. The CDR3 covers 18 residues. The V and J ends lost 5 bases and 4 bases respectively, with 21 bases between them. The germline V gene encodes CDR1 MNHEY and CDR2 SMNVEV (reference sequence). CDR3 loop: CASSSWLRVKSYNSPLHF. CDR3 DNA: TGTGCCAGCAGTAGTTGGCTTCGGGTGAAGAGTTATAATTCACCCCTCCACTTT.

The rearrangement uses TRBV5-4 and TRBJ2-1, with 11 bases aligning to TRBD2. J was trimmed by 1 base and V by 4 bases; bases with no gene match: 7. The CDR3 covers 17 residues. The germline V gene encodes CDR1 SGHNT and CDR2 YYREEE (reference sequence). CDR3 nucleotides: TGTGCCAGCAGCACCCCGGGACTAGCGGTTTCCTACAATGAGCAGTTCTTC. It yields the protein CASSTPGLAVSYNEQFF.

The chain has TRBV28 and TRBJ2-6; maybe TRBD2 (5 bases). The CDR3 has 20 residues. The V end lost 6 bases, the J end lost 3 bases, and 27 bases lay between the germline ends. Looked up from germline, CDR1 is MDHEN and CDR2 is SYDVKM. CDR3 protein: CASSSPREEYQEGGANVLTF. In DNA, the CDR3 is TGTGCCAGCAGCTCCCCCAGAGAGGAATACCAAGAGGGTGGGGCCAACGTCCTGACTTTC.

In this sample, this clone turned up a few times. The chain combines TRBV25-1 with TRBJ2-1, with 11 positions matching TRBD1. The trim removed 3 bases at V and 9 bases at J, leaving 13 bases unmatched. Per the germline V gene, CDR1 is MGHDK and CDR2 is SYGVNS. The CDR3 is 17 residues long. The CDR3 DNA reads as TGTGCCAGCAGTGAGGTCGGGGCGGGACAGGGGGGAGGTGAGCAGTTCTTC. This translates into CASSEVGAGQGGGEQFF.

V is TRBV5-6 and J is TRBJ2-7, with D perhaps matching TRBD1 (5 bases). Germline-derived CDR1 and CDR2 are SGHDT and YYEEEE. Trimming took 7 bases from V and 1 from J, leaving 15 bases between them. There are 14 residues in the CDR3. As DNA, the CDR3 is TGTGCCAGCGAAAAGAAGGGGTATTCCTACGAGCAGTACTTC. This codes for CASEKKGYSYEQYF.

This clone was picked up many times. The V and J genes are TRBV19 and TRBJ1-6; D is unclear. V dropped 3 bases and J dropped 6 bases, with 9 bases sitting between them. CDR1 and CDR2 (germline): LNHDA, SQIVND (reference sequence). The CDR3 is made up of 14 amino acids. CDR3: CASSITRSNSPLHF. CDR3 in DNA: TGTGCCAGTAGTATTACACGGAGTAATTCACCCCTCCACTTT.

The chain carries TRBV3-1 (or the pseudogene TRBV3-2) and TRBJ1-6; possible D gene TRBD1, 6 bases. Germline V gene sequence: CDR1 LGHDT, CDR2 YNNKEL (reference sequence). V was trimmed by 4 bases and J by 7 bases, leaving 14 bases between them. This CDR3 is 15 amino acids long. CDR3 nucleotides: TGTGCCAGCAGCCCCTCGGGACAAAAAAATTCACCCCTCCACTTT. Its protein product is CASSPSGQKNSPLHF.

The table lists this clone with a count of one. The rearrangement joins TRBV6-5 to TRBJ1-1; D is unresolved. Trimming pared 4 bases from V and 5 bases from J, leaving 8 bases between. The CDR3 contains 12 residues. Germline CDR1 is MNHEY and CDR2 is SVGAGI. As DNA, the CDR3 is TGTGCCAGCAGTTCCCGGGGTACTGAAGCTTTCTTT. As protein: CASSSRGTEAFF.

The chain uses TRBV3-1 (or the pseudogene TRBV3-2) and TRBJ1-6; D might be TRBD1 (6 bases). Germline V lookup: CDR1 LGHDT, CDR2 YNNKEL (reference sequence). The CDR3 has 13 residues. With 3 bases removed from V and 8 bases from J, the gap between germline ends came to 8 bases. The CDR3, as DNA: TGTGCCAGCAGCCAGAGACAGGATTCACCCCTCCACTTT. The encoded protein is CASSQRQDSPLHF.

The chain uses TRBV21-1 and TRBJ2-7; the listed D gene, TRBD2, was not tested against the DNA. TRBV21-1 is recorded as a pseudogene. This CDR3 contains 15 residues. CDR3 amino acids: CASSEGLPATSEQYF. The CDR3 DNA is TGTGCCAGCAGCGAGGGACTACCAGCCACCTCCGAGCAGTACTTC.

This sequence joins TRBV5-1 and TRBJ1-1; TRBD1 might be the D (6 bases). The CDR3 has 14 amino acids. The V gene lost 0 bases and the J gene lost 0 bases, with 6 bases spanning the gap. The V gene's germline CDR1 is SGHRS and CDR2 YFSETQ. CDR3 DNA sequence: TGCGCCAGCAGCTTGGGGGACATGAACACTGAAGCTTTCTTT. It specifies CASSLGDMNTEAFF.

This clone showed up just a few times. The rearrangement joins TRBV7-9 to TRBJ2-1, with 8 bases matching TRBD2. Germline assignment: CDR1 SEHNR and CDR2 FQNEAQ (reference sequence). This CDR3 spans 15 amino acids. V shed 1 base and J 6 bases; nucleotides not matched to a gene: 5. Here the CDR3 DNA reads TGTGCCAGCAGCTTAGGGGCGGGAGGCCGCAATGAGCAGTTCTTC. This sequence encodes CASSLGAGGRNEQFF. The full variable domain, in which reference TRBV7-9 and TRBJ2-1 provide the parts outside the CDR3, is DTGVSQNPRHKITKRGQNVTFRCDPISEHNRLYWYRQTLGQGPEFLTYFQNEAQLEKSRLLSDRFSAERPKGSFSTLEIQRTEQGDSAMYLCASSLGAGGRNEQFFGPGTRLTVL.

This chain links TRBV18 with TRBJ1-1, with a possible D match to TRBD1 (5 bases). Between the trimmed V and J ends, which lost 4 bases and 6 bases, there was a span of 15 bases. The CDR3 runs 14 residues. Germline lookup yields CDR1 KGHSH and CDR2 LQKENI. The CDR3 nucleotides are TGTGCCAGCTCACTGTTACAGGATGGGGCTGAAGCTTTCTTT. Protein: CASSLLQDGAEAFF.

In this sample, this clone turned up once. The chain combines TRBV5-5 with TRBJ2-1; no firm D call. The V gene's germline CDR1 is SGHKS and CDR2 YYEKEE (reference sequence). This CDR3 is built from 13 residues. V dropped 1 base and J dropped 7 bases, with 9 bases sitting between them. CDR3 in amino acids: CASSLLQANEQFF. DNA for the CDR3: TGTGCCAGCAGCTTGTTGCAGGCTAATGAGCAGTTCTTC. Together with reference TRBV5-5 and TRBJ2-1, the CDR3 gives the full variable domain: DAGVTQSPTHLIKTRGQQVTLRCSPISGHKSVSWYQQVLGQGPQFIFQYYEKEERGRGNFPDRFSARQFPNYSSELNVNALLLGDSALYLCASSLLQANEQFFGPGTRLTVL.

This clone has only a few counts. The V gene is TRBV28, the J gene TRBJ2-4, with 12 bases lining up with TRBD2. CDR3 length equals 12 residues. Trimming at V came to 6 bases and at J to 12 bases, leaving 3 bases not matched to a gene. The germline V gene has CDR1 MDHEN and CDR2 SYDVKM. The CDR3 is CASRTSGSTQYF. CDR3 DNA sequence: TGTGCCAGCAGGACTAGCGGGAGTACTCAGTACTTC.

This sequence joins TRBV30 and TRBJ1-2; tentatively, D is TRBD1 (6 bases). The CDR3 spans 16 residues. CDR1 is GTSNPN, CDR2 SVGIG, per germline (reference sequence). Trimming took 2 bases from V and 6 from J, leaving 22 bases between them. This CDR3 is CAWSTRPGQQGDGYTF. The CDR3 region has the DNA TGTGCCTGGAGTACCAGGCCGGGACAACAAGGAGATGGCTACACCTTC.

Here the CDR3 reads CASSTTGQGPRSSYEQYF. The CDR3 DNA sequence: TGTGCCAGCAGCACAACGGGACAGGGGCCCCGATCCTCCTACGAGCAGTACTTC. The chain carries TRBV5-4 and TRBJ2-7; 10 bases match TRBD1. CDR3 length: 18 residues. Trimming at V came to 4 bases and at J to 0 bases, leaving 13 bases not matched to a gene. Germline V gene lookup returns CDR1 SGHNT and CDR2 YYREEE (reference sequence).

This clone has more than one count but fewer than ten. The rearrangement joins TRBV18 to TRBJ2-2; D possibly corresponds to TRBD2 (6 bases). Germline V gives CDR1 KGHSH, CDR2 LQKENI. Trimming removed 5 bases at V and 5 bases at J, with 24 bases between. CDR3 size: 18 residues. The CDR3 sequence: CASSVLKLGLLLTGELFF. CDR3 nucleotide sequence: TGTGCCAGCTCAGTCTTGAAACTAGGACTACTATTAACCGGGGAGCTGTTTTTT.

The chain recombines TRBV14 with TRBJ2-1, with 12 bases matching TRBD2. This CDR3 contains 15 residues. V dropped 0 bases and J dropped 7; count of bases not matched to a gene: 1. The germline V gene encodes CDR1 SGHDN and CDR2 FVKESK. The CDR3 spells CASSQDGTSGNEQFF. The CDR3, as DNA: TGTGCCAGCAGCCAAGATGGGACTAGCGGGAATGAGCAGTTCTTC.

The CDR3 DNA sequence: TGTGCCAGCAGTCTCGACTTAGGTGAGCAGTACTTC. Its protein is CASSLDLGEQYF. V gene TRBV28 combines with J gene TRBJ2-7, with D unclear. CDR3 length: 12 amino acids. Germline V gene sequence: CDR1 MDHEN, CDR2 SYDVKM. V was pared by 5 bases and J by 7 bases, with 12 bases between.

V usage is TRBV20-1 and J usage is TRBJ2-7; no reliable D call. CDR1 is DFQATT, CDR2 SNEGSKA, per germline (reference sequence). V lost 3 bases to trimming and J lost 3 bases, with 9 bases between them. There are 12 residues in the CDR3. In DNA form, the CDR3 reads TGCAGTGCTAGTTTGACAAACTACGAGCAGTACTTC. Its protein is CSASLTNYEQYF.

The CDR3 DNA follows: TGTGCCACCAGTGATTCACCCCTGAGGGATACGCAGTATTTT. This codes for CATSDSPLRDTQYF. V and J are TRBV24-1 and TRBJ2-3; no definite D call. CDR3 length equals 14 residues. Germline assignment: CDR1 KGHDR and CDR2 SFDVKD. V lost 2 bases and J lost 6, with 11 bases in between.

V and J are TRBV12-3 or TRBV12-4 and TRBJ1-2; D not certain. The CDR3 is 12 residues long. V was shortened by 3 bases and J by 8 bases, with 10 bases between the two germline ends. CDR3 loop: CASSFPGVGYTF. CDR3 DNA sequence: TGTGCCAGCAGTTTCCCCGGGGTAGGCTACACCTTC.